One and the same sample provided the 18 T cell receptor beta chains below, sequenced in a study of shared clonotypes between healthy human individuals. Libraries were prepared by immunoSEQ multiplex PCR; TCRdb keeps only in-frame clonotypes and omits some of them. The data hold about 2 million clones, with about 95% observed a single time. Cells designated naive CD8 were CD45RO-negative and were positively selected for CCR7, with terminally differentiated effector memory CD45RA+ cells excluded. Sequencing was done on a sample of naive CD8+ T cells sorted from blood. The receptors stem from a man aged 18-30 years in good health.

About this clone itself: This same CDR3 is encoded by further DNA sequences in the sample. The V call is TRBV27, the J call TRBJ2-7, with TRBD2 matching over 7 bases. Trimming at V came to 3 bases and at J to 2 bases, leaving 1 base not matched to a gene. Germline CDR1 MNHEY, CDR2 SMNVEV (reference sequence). This CDR3 is built from 13 residues. Here the CDR3 reads CASSFSGAYEQYF. In DNA form, the CDR3 reads TGTGCCAGCAGTTTCAGCGGGGCCTACGAGCAGTACTTC.

The V and J genes are TRBV7-9 and TRBJ2-3; tentatively, D is TRBD1 (6 bases). V was trimmed by 4 bases and J by 6 bases, leaving 20 bases between them. The CDR3 loop spans 16 amino acids. Germline loops: CDR1 SEHNR, CDR2 FQNEAQ (reference sequence). CDR3 bases: TGTGCCAGCAGCTCCGGTCAGGGGCCAGACTTGGATACGCAGTATTTT. This codes for CASSSGQGPDLDTQYF.

V usage is TRBV6-1 and J usage is TRBJ1-2, with 11 bases matching TRBD1. With V trimmed by 2 bases and J by 5 bases, 4 bases remained unmatched. The CDR3 spans 15 residues. Germline V gene lookup returns CDR1 MNHNS and CDR2 SASEGT. The DNA of the CDR3 is TGTGCCAGCAGTGAACCCGGGACAGGGGGTTATGGCTACACCTTC. Translation gives CASSEPGTGGYGYTF.

The rearrangement links TRBV4-3 to TRBJ2-1; D remains ambiguous. Trimming left V 0 bases short and J 7 bases short, with 7 bases between. The CDR3 loop spans 13 amino acids. Germline values: CDR1 LGHNA, CDR2 YSLEER. DNA of the CDR3: TGCGCCAGCAGCCAAGATGACCTTAATGAGCAGTTCTTC. Amino acids: CASSQDDLNEQFF.

The rearrangement uses TRBV9 and TRBJ2-5; D is unresolved. With 0 bases removed from V and 5 bases from J, the gap between germline ends came to 11 bases. In germline, CDR1 is SGDLS, CDR2 YYNGEE. The CDR3 loop spans 14 amino acids. CDR3 sequence reads: CASSVEDDPETQYF. CDR3 nucleotides: TGTGCCAGCAGCGTAGAGGACGATCCGGAGACCCAGTACTTC.

The chain employs TRBV5-1 and TRBJ2-3; 7 nucleotides match TRBD2. Trimming cost V 0 bases and J 6 bases; bases outside gene matches: 7. The CDR3 is made up of 15 amino acids. Germline V CDR1 and CDR2: SGHRS, YFSETQ. CDR3 in DNA: TGCGCCAGCAGCTTGGCCGGGCTAGCGGATGATACGCAGTATTTT. Its translation: CASSLAGLADDTQYF.

CDR3 bases: TGTGCCAGCAGTGATTACAGGGGGTTAGACGGCTCCTACAATGAGCAGTTCTTC. It encodes CASSDYRGLDGSYNEQFF. This sequence joins TRBV6-1 and TRBJ2-1; 8 bases are a match to TRBD1. The V gene's germline CDR1 is MNHNS and CDR2 SASEGT. J gave up 0 bases and V 3 bases, and 10 bases lay outside the gene matches. The CDR3 spans 18 residues.

This clone occurred a few times. The chain carries TRBV19 and TRBJ1-6; D gene unclear. Per germline, CDR1 LNHDA and CDR2 SQIVND (reference sequence). This CDR3 has 14 residues. Between the trimmed V and J ends, which lost 7 bases and 7 bases, there was a span of 14 bases. This CDR3 reads CASTPGTPNSPLHF. The CDR3 coding sequence is TGTGCCAGTACCCCGGGTACACCGAATTCACCCCTCCACTTT.

The gene calls are TRBV15 and TRBJ2-7, with TRBD1 identical over 12 bases. The CDR3 length is 13 residues. Germline V gene lookup returns CDR1 LNHNV and CDR2 YYDKDF (reference sequence). Unmatched junction bases numbered 2, after V lost 5 bases and J lost 6 bases. The DNA of the CDR3 is TGTGCCACCAGCTGGGACAGGGGGCTCGAGCAGTACTTC. It yields the protein CATSWDRGLEQYF.

The chain uses TRBV7-9 and TRBJ2-7, with D tentatively TRBD1 (5 bases). Per the germline V gene, CDR1 is SEHNR and CDR2 is FQNEAQ (reference sequence). V was clipped by 2 bases and J by 7 bases, with 12 bases between them. The CDR3 totals 13 residues. The CDR3 sequence: CASSLLTVAEQYF. For the CDR3, the DNA is TGTGCCAGCAGCTTACTGACAGTTGCAGAGCAGTACTTC.

The chain employs TRBV5-6 and TRBJ1-6; the match to TRBD1 covers 7 bases. The germline V gene has CDR1 SGHDT and CDR2 YYEEEE. Trimming cost V 3 bases and J 3 bases; bases outside gene matches: 6. The length of the CDR3 is 16 residues. This CDR3 reads CASSSSGQYYNSPLHF. CDR3 DNA: TGTGCCAGCAGCTCGTCGGGACAGTACTATAATTCACCCCTCCACTTT.

This chain uses TRBV6-5 with TRBJ2-1, with D possibly being TRBD2 (5 bases). V was clipped by 7 bases and J by 6 bases, with 7 bases between them. Germline V lookup: CDR1 MNHEY, CDR2 SVGAGI. This CDR3 has 11 amino acids. CDR3 residues: CASTGINEQFF. Written as DNA, the CDR3 is TGTGCCAGCACGGGAATCAATGAGCAGTTCTTC.

This chain joins TRBV4-1 and TRBJ1-2; D may be TRBD1 (6 bases). In germline, CDR1 is MGHRA, CDR2 YSYEKL. The CDR3 contains 13 residues. V lost 2 bases and J 4 bases, leaving 8 bases between the germline ends. The CDR3 loop reads CASSQRDTYGYTF. CDR3 coding DNA: TGCGCCAGCAGCCAACGGGACACCTATGGCTACACCTTC.

V is TRBV9 and J is TRBJ2-1, with D tentatively TRBD2 (5 bases). Germline-derived CDR1 and CDR2 are SGDLS and YYNGEE. This CDR3 comprises 15 residues. V lost 1 base to trimming and J lost 4 bases, with 12 bases between them. The CDR3 region has the DNA TGTGCCAGCAGCGTAAGTGTGGGAGATTACAATGAGCAGTTCTTC. Amino acid sequence: CASSVSVGDYNEQFF. Drawing the rest from reference TRBV9 and TRBJ2-1, the complete variable domain is DSGVTQTPKHLITATGQRVTLRCSPRSGDLSVYWYQQSLDQGLQFLIQYYNGEERAKGNILERFSAQQFPDLHSELNLSSLELGDSALYFCASSVSVGDYNEQFFGPGTRLTVL.

The chain links TRBV28 to TRBJ1-2, with unresolved D. Trimming pared 10 bases from V and 6 bases from J, leaving 15 bases between. Looked up from germline, CDR1 is MDHEN and CDR2 is SYDVKM. This CDR3 contains 12 residues. CDR3 sequence: CAIEVGGDGYTF. CDR3 bases: TGTGCCATCGAAGTGGGTGGGGATGGCTACACCTTC.

Only one count was recorded for this clone. This CDR3 is CASSPPDILYGYTF. The CDR3 nucleotides read TGTGCCAGCAGCCCTCCCGACATACTCTATGGCTACACCTTC. The rearrangement links TRBV6-5 to TRBJ1-2; no firm D call. The CDR3 sequence is 14 residues long. Trimming took 6 bases from V and 4 from J, leaving 15 bases between them. Germline CDR1 reads MNHEY; CDR2 reads SVGAGI.

This rearrangement joins TRBV4-3 to TRBJ2-1, with 10 bases lining up with TRBD2. This CDR3 region has 15 residues. Germline loops: CDR1 LGHNA, CDR2 YSLEER. V shed 3 bases and J 8 bases; nucleotides not matched to a gene: 7. Written as DNA, the CDR3 is TGCGCCAGCAGCCACCGAGCGGGAGGGCCCGATGAGCAGTTCTTC. Translating it yields CASSHRAGGPDEQFF.

The V and J genes are TRBV9 and TRBJ2-1; TRBD2 is a possible D gene (6 bases). V gave up 4 bases and J gave up 4 bases, with 15 bases separating them. This CDR3 has 15 residues. Germline values: CDR1 SGDLS, CDR2 YYNGEE. CDR3 in DNA: TGTGCCAGCAGCTTTTCCCGGGAGCTTTACAATGAGCAGTTCTTC. This encodes CASSFSRELYNEQFF.